Listed here are 5 T cell receptor beta chains from one sample, sequenced in a study of T cell responses to AZD1222 COVID-19 vaccine (dated by TCRdb to the early 2020s). The time point label for this specimen denotes: baseline before first vaccination. Preparation of the library involved the immunoSEQ multiplex PCR assay. TCRdb provides this immuneACCESS table in a form limited to in-frame rearrangements. Some clones are lacking; in checked studies, under half of them reflect an unresolved V gene, and why the rest are absent is not known. Here the sample has about 150,000 clones; around 89% occur a single time. Of the sample, 5% to 5.5% falls within the top ten clones. The input for sequencing was peripheral blood, taken on day 0 of AZD1222 vaccination. All receptors come from an adult in good health.

V is TRBV28 and J is TRBJ2-3, with a possible D match to TRBD2 (6 bases). The CDR3 covers 13 residues. Trimming left V 4 bases short and J 14 bases short, with 19 bases between. The V gene's germline CDR1 is MDHEN and CDR2 SYDVKM. CDR3 DNA sequence: TGTGCCAGCAGTTCACTGCCCGGACGGAGGGGGTATTTT. Translating gives CASSSLPGRRGYF. The full variable domain, in which reference TRBV28 and TRBJ2-3 provide the parts outside the CDR3, is DVKVTQSSRYLVKRTGEKVFLECVQDMDHENMFWYRQDPGLGLRLIYFSYDVKMKEKGDIPEGYSVSREKKERFSLILESASTNQTSMYLCASSSLPGRRGYFGPGTRLTVL.

The rearrangement links TRBV28 to TRBJ2-7, with 12 positions matching TRBD1. CDR1 and CDR2 (germline): MDHEN, SYDVKM. The CDR3 has 14 residues. The ends lost 5 bases at V and 7 bases at J; junction bases unmatched: 6. The CDR3 spells CASSRGDRGHEQYF. In DNA, the CDR3 is TGTGCCAGCAGTCGGGGGGACAGGGGGCATGAGCAGTACTTC.

The genes are TRBV19 and TRBJ1-2; D perhaps matches TRBD1 (6 bases). Trimming took off 3 bases at V and 11 bases at J, with 13 bases between the two ends. CDR1 and CDR2 from the germline V gene are LNHDA and SQIVND (reference sequence). This CDR3 contains 12 residues. This chain's CDR3 is CASSIRGQTYTF. CDR3 bases: TGTGCCAGTAGTATTCGAGGACAGACTTACACCTTC.

This clone came up once. V gene TRBV28 combines with J gene TRBJ2-7; possibly TRBD1 for D (6 bases). CDR1 is MDHEN and CDR2 is SYDVKM in the germline V gene. V lost 5 bases and J 3 bases, leaving 17 bases between the germline ends. The CDR3 contains 15 residues. DNA for the CDR3: TGTGCCAGCAGTCAAGCCGGGACAAAAGACTACGAGCAGTACTTC. This sequence encodes CASSQAGTKDYEQYF.

The chain combines TRBV5-4 with TRBJ1-4, with unresolved D. V was trimmed by 4 bases and J by 10 bases, leaving 17 bases between them. Germline CDR1 is SGHNT and CDR2 is YYREEE (reference sequence). This CDR3 has 14 amino acids. The CDR3 is CASSPNGRSGKLFF. The CDR3 DNA sequence: TGTGCCAGCAGCCCGAACGGGAGATCAGGAAAACTGTTTTTT.